This T cell receptor (beta chain) was profiled in a study of technical replicates of blood from a few donors. Method: immunoSEQ multiplex PCR; TCRdb's copy keeps in-frame clones and lacks some. The sample lists 60,000 to 90,000 clones, around 97% occurring once. V lost 3 bases and J lost 6, with 10 bases in between. CDR1 is SGHDT and CDR2 is YYEEEE in the germline V gene. The CDR3 consists of 13 residues. V usage is TRBV5-6 and J usage is TRBJ2-1; D perhaps matches TRBD2 (6 bases). Sequencing was done on a sample of T cells isolated from PBMCs. This TCR came from a human donor in good health. In nucleotides, the CDR3 is TGTGCCAGCAGCTGGGGACTCCCCAATGAGCAGTTCTTC. This codes for CASSWGLPNEQFF.